The source of this T cell receptor beta chain is a study of blood T cells in healthy people across ages. Findings of the study overall: When one million T cells were used, diversity estimates were thought to be underestimates. Possibly confounding the expanded clonotype changes was the fact that donor CMV status was unknown.

To note about this clonotype: The target antigen is unknown.

A second about 7 to 11 cycle PCR used barcoded and J-beta primers. Every molecule of cDNA carried a tag from a template-switch adaptor with 12 random nucleotides. TCRdb re-derived calls from the 5' RACE reads in MiXCR, one entry per CDR3 protein. There are roughly 1,800,000 distinct CDR3 sequences in the sample; around 50% occur only once, and more than 2% lies in the top ten. The V end lost 1 base, the J end lost 11 bases, and 23 bases lay between the germline ends. CDR3 length: 16 amino acids. Looked up from germline, CDR1 is SGHDN and CDR2 is FVKESK. The source of this sequence is a woman in her thirties or forties in good health. The sample comprised blood. The chain carries TRBV14 and TRBJ2-5, with D hard to call. CDR3 sequence reads: CASSQGLTFQTNEQYF. The CDR3 region has the DNA TGTGCCAGCAGCCAAGGTCTGACATTCCAAACGAATGAGCAGTACTTC.